This record covers a single TCR beta chain. Its antigen is still unknown. CDR1 is MNHEY, CDR2 SVGEGT, per germline. Germline trimming cut 7 bases from V and 2 bases from J; bases unmatched to any gene: 8. The CDR3 has 16 residues. A universal primer site and UMIs were added as TCR cDNA was made by 5'RACE template switching. TCRdb called the 5' RACE reads again in MiXCR, with one record for every CDR3 protein. The sample contains 250,000 to 350,000 distinct CDR3 sequences, 8.5% to 10% of which appear only once. The data stem from a study of T cells after yellow fever vaccination. Overall study context: Fractions of limited cellularity were prepared by means of SMART-Seq v4 Ultra Low Input.

Overall study results and limits: A secondary response was less intense yet reached its peak sooner, at day 5 versus 15. Among primary-vaccination clones, most reappeared after the booster, at just under 98% for CD4 and around 91% for CD8.

This receptor was taken from a man between 18 and 29 years old who received the YFV17D yellow fever vaccine. The chain uses TRBV6-2 or TRBV6-3 and TRBJ2-7, with TRBD2 matching over 13 bases. The sequenced sample was CD4+ T cells sorted from PBMCs, obtained 5 days after the yellow fever booster vaccination. CDR3 sequence (DNA): TGTGCCAGCACCGTCCCGGGACTAGCGGGGCCCTACGAGCAGTACTTC. Encoded protein: CASTVPGLAGPYEQYF.